The 16 T cell receptor beta chains reported below all come from one sample, sequenced in a study of post-analysis software for immune sequencing data. Study results and limitations: There were five or six TRBV segments more frequent in patients than controls, and TRBV5-6, TRBV5-1 and TRBV20-1 were among them.

Unique-molecular-identifier-tagged TCR beta cDNA libraries were used. TCRdb re-derived calls from the PCR reads in MiXCR, one entry per CDR3 protein. Of roughly 730,000 distinct CDR3 sequences in the sample, just under 30% were seen once. Their antigens remain unidentified. The sample taken for sequencing was blood. The source is a girl under 18 with multiple sclerosis.

This clonotype was counted only a few times. This sequence joins TRBV28 and TRBJ2-3, with 10 bases lining up with TRBD2. Germline-derived CDR1 and CDR2 are MDHEN and SYDVKM. The V segment lost 6 bases and the J segment 7 bases; nucleotides outside the gene matches: 13. CDR3 length: 16 amino acids. CDR3 region: CASSRQSSGGHHTQYF. Written as DNA, the CDR3 is TGTGCCAGCAGCCGACAAAGTAGCGGGGGGCACCATACGCAGTATTTT.

For the CDR3, the DNA is TGTGCCAGCATGGGACAGCCCTATGGCTACACCTTC. Protein: CASMGQPYGYTF. The gene calls are TRBV28 and TRBJ1-2; the match to TRBD1 covers 7 bases. The CDR3 consists of 12 residues. In germline, CDR1 is MDHEN, CDR2 SYDVKM. V shed 7 bases, J shed 4 bases, and the junction held 3 bases outside the gene matches.

This clonotype was seen repeatedly, ten times or more. V usage is TRBV7-2 and J usage is TRBJ2-3; no definite D call. The length of the CDR3 is 13 residues. The germline V gene has CDR1 SGHTA and CDR2 FQGNSA. V lost 1 base and J lost 6, with 8 bases in between. For the CDR3, the DNA is TGTGCCAGCAGCTTAGTAGGAGAGGATACGCAGTATTTT. It is translated as CASSLVGEDTQYF.

Only a few counts were recorded for this clonotype. This sequence joins TRBV5-1 and TRBJ2-1, with 9 positions matching TRBD2. This CDR3 has 14 residues. CDR1 is SGHRS, CDR2 YFSETQ, per germline. Trimming cost V 5 bases and J 8 bases; bases outside gene matches: 8. Here the CDR3 reads CASSSSGKIYEQFF. Written as DNA, the CDR3 is TGCGCCAGCAGTTCTAGCGGGAAAATATATGAGCAGTTCTTC.

This clonotype was found a few times. This chain uses TRBV20-1 with TRBJ2-5; D is unresolved. CDR3 length: 14 amino acids. The ends were cut back, 3 bases at V and 2 bases at J, with 13 bases in the middle. CDR1 DFQATT and CDR2 SNEGSKA come from the germline V gene (reference sequence). CDR3 region: CSARTYAEQETQYF. The CDR3 nucleotides are TGCAGTGCTAGGACCTATGCAGAGCAAGAGACCCAGTACTTC.

The chain uses TRBV20-1 and TRBJ2-1; 12 positions agree with TRBD2. CDR1 is DFQATT, CDR2 SNEGSKA, per germline (reference sequence). The V gene end was trimmed by 0 bases and the J gene end by 7 bases; junction bases not matched to a gene: 7. The length of the CDR3 is 16 residues. The CDR3 region has the DNA TGCAGTGCTAGAGATCCTAGCGGGAGGGCGGGAAATGAGCAGTTCTTC. Its translation is CSARDPSGRAGNEQFF.

The chain has TRBV6-2 or TRBV6-3 and TRBJ2-7; D is undetermined. Between the trimmed V and J ends, which lost 0 bases and 1 base, there was a span of 7 bases. This CDR3 comprises 14 residues. Germline V gives CDR1 MNHEY, CDR2 SVGEGT. CDR3 in amino acids: CASSYSVLSYEQYF. The DNA for the CDR3 is TGTGCCAGCAGTTACTCTGTGTTGTCCTACGAGCAGTACTTC.

This clonotype has more than one count but fewer than ten. The V call is TRBV20-1, the J call TRBJ2-5; weak D call: TRBD2 (5 bases). The CDR3 consists of 16 residues. Per germline, CDR1 DFQATT and CDR2 SNEGSKA (reference sequence). CDR3: CSGIWRASPAEETQYF. Written as DNA, the CDR3 is TGCAGCGGAATCTGGCGGGCGAGCCCTGCGGAAGAGACCCAGTACTTC.

This clonotype appeared a few times. The chain's CDR3 is CASTKQGNTEAFF. The DNA for the CDR3 is TGTGCCAGCACCAAACAGGGAAACACTGAAGCTTTCTTT. The V and J genes are TRBV6-5 and TRBJ1-1, with TRBD1 as a possible D gene (6 bases). Per the germline V gene, CDR1 is MNHEY and CDR2 is SVGAGI. CDR3 length: 13 amino acids. The V end lost 7 bases, the J end lost 2 bases, and 11 bases lay between the germline ends.

This clonotype was observed a handful of times. This chain connects TRBV2 to TRBJ2-3; unclear D gene. Germline V gene sequence: CDR1 SNHLY, CDR2 FYNNEI. The CDR3 consists of 15 residues. V was pared by 0 bases and J by 5 bases, with 12 bases between. The chain's CDR3 is CASSEALWPEDTQYF. The CDR3 bases are TGTGCCAGCAGTGAAGCATTGTGGCCGGAAGATACGCAGTATTTT.

In its sample, this clonotype was seen a few times. This chain connects TRBV7-2 to TRBJ1-2, with TRBD1 as a possible D gene (5 bases). Trimming removed 4 bases from V and 5 bases from J, with 17 bases in between. Germline CDR1 is SGHTA and CDR2 is FQGNSA. The CDR3 length is 15 residues. The CDR3 loop reads CASSSAGGLRYGYTF. The CDR3 DNA reads TGTGCCAGCAGCTCCGCGGGGGGTCTAAGATATGGCTACACCTTC.

The chain has TRBV5-1 and TRBJ1-2; D perhaps matches TRBD1 (5 bases). This CDR3 has 14 residues. V was trimmed by 6 bases and J by 5 bases, leaving 17 bases between them. The germline V gene has CDR1 SGHRS and CDR2 YFSETQ. The CDR3 DNA sequence: TGCGCCAGCACACGACGACGGGGGGGATATGGCTACACCTTC. It translates to CASTRRRGGYGYTF.

This clonotype was observed a handful of times. The V and J genes are TRBV6-2 or TRBV6-3 and TRBJ2-3; D not resolved. CDR1 MNHEY and CDR2 SVGEGT come from the germline V gene. The CDR3 consists of 14 residues. Between the trimmed V and J ends, which lost 2 bases and 6 bases, there was a span of 12 bases. The CDR3 nucleotides read TGTGCCAGCAGTTACCCGAGCCAAGTGGATACGCAGTATTTT. As protein: CASSYPSQVDTQYF.

This clonotype came up a few times. The chain recombines TRBV20-1 with TRBJ1-5; D not resolved. Trimming took 0 bases from V and 6 from J, leaving 12 bases between them. The CDR3 is 14 amino acids. Per the germline V gene, CDR1 is DFQATT and CDR2 is SNEGSKA (reference sequence). The CDR3 coding sequence is TGCAGTGCTAGAGAGCCCCGGGTACGTCAGCCCCAGCATTTT. Translated: CSAREPRVRQPQHF.

The chain is built from TRBV29-1 and TRBJ2-7; 9 bases map to TRBD2. J was trimmed by 3 bases and V by 2 bases; bases with no gene match: 2. The germline CDR1 and CDR2 sequences are SQVTM and ANQGSEA. This CDR3 has 13 amino acids. CDR3 sequence: CSVELAGLYEQYF. DNA of the CDR3: TGCAGCGTTGAACTAGCGGGACTCTACGAGCAGTACTTC.

This clonotype turned up a few times. V usage is TRBV28 and J usage is TRBJ2-7; D gene uncertain. In germline, CDR1 is MDHEN, CDR2 SYDVKM. The CDR3 is made up of 16 amino acids. V was shortened by 1 base and J by 0 bases, with 13 bases between the two germline ends. The CDR3 spells CASSLSGAPRSYEQYF. CDR3 sequence (DNA): TGTGCCAGCAGTTTATCGGGCGCACCCCGCTCCTACGAGCAGTACTTC.